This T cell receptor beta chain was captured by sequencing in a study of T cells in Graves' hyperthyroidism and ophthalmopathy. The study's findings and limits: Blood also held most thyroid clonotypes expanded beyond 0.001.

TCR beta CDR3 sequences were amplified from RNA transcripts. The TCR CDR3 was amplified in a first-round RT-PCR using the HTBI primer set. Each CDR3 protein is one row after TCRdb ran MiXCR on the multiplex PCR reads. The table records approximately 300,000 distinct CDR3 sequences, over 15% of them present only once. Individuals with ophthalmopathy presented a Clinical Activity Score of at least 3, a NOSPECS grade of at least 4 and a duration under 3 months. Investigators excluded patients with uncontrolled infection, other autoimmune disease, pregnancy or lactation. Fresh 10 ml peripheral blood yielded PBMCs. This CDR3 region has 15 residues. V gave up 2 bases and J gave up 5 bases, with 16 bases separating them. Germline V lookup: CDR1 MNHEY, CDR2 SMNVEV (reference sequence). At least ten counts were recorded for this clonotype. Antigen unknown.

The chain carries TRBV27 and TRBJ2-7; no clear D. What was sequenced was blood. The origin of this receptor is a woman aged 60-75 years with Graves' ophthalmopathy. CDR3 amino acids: CASSLTFRSSHEQYF. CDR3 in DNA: TGTGCCAGCAGTTTAACTTTCCGCAGTTCCCACGAGCAGTACTTC.